This TCR beta chain was retrieved from a study of shared clonotypes between healthy human individuals. CD45RO-negative, CCR7-selected cells formed the naive CD8 fraction, which excluded terminally differentiated effector memory CD45RA+ cells. All the donors were Caucasian adults who lived in Nashville, Tennessee. Methods used by the authors: Because ImmunoSEQ provided only junction sequences with no quality scores, the filtering differed. Profiled with immunoSEQ multiplex PCR; TCRdb holds only in-frame clones, not every one. The V and J calls and clone size come from that table; D and trimming were worked out from the DNA. The repertoire holds about 820,000 clones, with nearly 95% as singletons. Germline V lookup: CDR1 MGHRA, CDR2 YSYEKL. Trimming took 2 bases from V and 2 from J, leaving 11 bases between them. This CDR3 is 15 amino acids long.

The sequencing sample was made of naive CD8+ T cells sorted from blood. The chain is built from TRBV4-1 and TRBJ2-3; D is unresolved. This receptor was identified in a man aged 30-40 years in good health. CDR3 loop: CASSQLVPSTDTQYF. In nucleotides, the CDR3 is TGCGCCAGCAGCCAACTAGTGCCGTCCACAGATACGCAGTATTTT.